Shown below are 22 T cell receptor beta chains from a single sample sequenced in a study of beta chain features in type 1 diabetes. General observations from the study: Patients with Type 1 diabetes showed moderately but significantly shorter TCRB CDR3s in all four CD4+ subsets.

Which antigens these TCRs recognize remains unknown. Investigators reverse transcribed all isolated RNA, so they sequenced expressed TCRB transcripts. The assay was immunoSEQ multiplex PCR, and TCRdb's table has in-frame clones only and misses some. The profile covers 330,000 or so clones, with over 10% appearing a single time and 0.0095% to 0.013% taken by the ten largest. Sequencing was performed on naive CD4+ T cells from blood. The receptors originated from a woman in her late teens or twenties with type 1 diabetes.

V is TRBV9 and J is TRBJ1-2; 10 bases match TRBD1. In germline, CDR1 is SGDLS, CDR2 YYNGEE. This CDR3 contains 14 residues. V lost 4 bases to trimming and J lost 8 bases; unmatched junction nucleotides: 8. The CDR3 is CASSPRQGAVGYTF. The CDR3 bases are TGTGCCAGCAGCCCTCGACAGGGGGCGGTCGGCTACACCTTC.

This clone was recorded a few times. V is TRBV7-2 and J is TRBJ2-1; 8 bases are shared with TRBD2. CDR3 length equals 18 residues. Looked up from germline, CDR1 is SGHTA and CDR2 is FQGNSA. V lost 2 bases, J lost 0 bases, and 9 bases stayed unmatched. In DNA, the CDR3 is TGTGCCAGCAGCTTACGAATAGTAGCGGGGAACTCCTACAATGAGCAGTTCTTC. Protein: CASSLRIVAGNSYNEQFF. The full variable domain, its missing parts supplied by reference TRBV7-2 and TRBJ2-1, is GAGVSQSPSNKVTEKGKDVELRCDPISGHTALYWYRQSLGQGLEFLIYFQGNSAPDKSGLPSDRFSAERTGGSVSTLTIQRTQQEDSAVYLCASSLRIVAGNSYNEQFFGPGTRLTVL.

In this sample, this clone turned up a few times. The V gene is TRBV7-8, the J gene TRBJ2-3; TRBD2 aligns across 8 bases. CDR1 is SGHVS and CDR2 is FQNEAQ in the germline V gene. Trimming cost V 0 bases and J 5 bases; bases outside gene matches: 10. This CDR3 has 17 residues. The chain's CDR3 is CASSLAISGGGIDTQYF. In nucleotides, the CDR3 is TGTGCCAGCAGCTTAGCGATATCAGGCGGGGGGATAGATACGCAGTATTTT.

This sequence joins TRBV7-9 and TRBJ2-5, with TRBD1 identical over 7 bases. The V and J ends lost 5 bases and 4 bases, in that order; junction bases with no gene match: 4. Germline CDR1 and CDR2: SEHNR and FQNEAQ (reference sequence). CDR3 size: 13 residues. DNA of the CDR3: TGTGCCAGCAGCGGCTACAGGGGAGAGACCCAGTACTTC. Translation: CASSGYRGETQYF.

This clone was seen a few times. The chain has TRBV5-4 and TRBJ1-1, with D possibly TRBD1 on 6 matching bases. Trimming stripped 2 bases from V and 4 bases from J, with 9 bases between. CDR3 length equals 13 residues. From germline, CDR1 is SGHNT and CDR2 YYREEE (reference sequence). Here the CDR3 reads CASSFVGGTEAFF. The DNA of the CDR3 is TGTGCCAGCAGCTTTGTAGGGGGCACTGAAGCTTTCTTT.

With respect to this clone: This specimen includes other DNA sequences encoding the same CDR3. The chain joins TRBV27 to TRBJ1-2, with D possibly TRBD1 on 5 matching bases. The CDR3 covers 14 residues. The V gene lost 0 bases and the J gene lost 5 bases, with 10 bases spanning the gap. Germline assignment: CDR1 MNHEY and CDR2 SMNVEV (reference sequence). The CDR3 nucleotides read TGTGCCAGCAGTTTATCGGGAGGGGTGTATGGCTACACCTTC. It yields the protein CASSLSGGVYGYTF.

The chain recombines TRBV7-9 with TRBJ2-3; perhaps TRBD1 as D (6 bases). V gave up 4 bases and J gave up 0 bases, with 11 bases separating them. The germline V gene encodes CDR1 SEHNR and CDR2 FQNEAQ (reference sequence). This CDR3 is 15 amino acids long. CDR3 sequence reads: CASSSGTTSTDTQYF. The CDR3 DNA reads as TGTGCCAGCAGCTCAGGGACAACTAGCACAGATACGCAGTATTTT.

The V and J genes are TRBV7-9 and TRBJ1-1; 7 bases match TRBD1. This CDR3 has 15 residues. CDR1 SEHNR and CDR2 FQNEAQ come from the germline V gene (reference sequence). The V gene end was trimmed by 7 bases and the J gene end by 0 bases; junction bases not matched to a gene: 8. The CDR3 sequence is CASIPQGTLNTEAFF. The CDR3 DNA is TGTGCCAGCATCCCACAGGGGACCTTGAACACTGAAGCTTTCTTT.

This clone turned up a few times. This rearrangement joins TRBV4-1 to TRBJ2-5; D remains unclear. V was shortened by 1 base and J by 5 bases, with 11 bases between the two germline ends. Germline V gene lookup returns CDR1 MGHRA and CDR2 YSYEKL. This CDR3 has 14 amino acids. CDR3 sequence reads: CASSQGQRPETQYF. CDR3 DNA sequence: TGCGCCAGCAGCCAAGGGCAGCGCCCGGAGACCCAGTACTTC.

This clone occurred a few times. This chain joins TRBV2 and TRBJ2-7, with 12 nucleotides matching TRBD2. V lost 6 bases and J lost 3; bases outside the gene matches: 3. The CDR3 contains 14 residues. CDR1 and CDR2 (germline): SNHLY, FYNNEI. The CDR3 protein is CASRATSGGYEQYF. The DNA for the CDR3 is TGTGCCAGCAGAGCGACTAGCGGGGGCTACGAGCAGTACTTC.

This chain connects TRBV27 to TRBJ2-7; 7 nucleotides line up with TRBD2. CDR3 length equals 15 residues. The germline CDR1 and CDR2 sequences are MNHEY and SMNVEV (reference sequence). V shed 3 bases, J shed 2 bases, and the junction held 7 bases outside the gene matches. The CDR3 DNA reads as TGTGCCAGCAGTTTGAGCCCAGCGGGGCCCTACGAGCAGTACTTC. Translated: CASSLSPAGPYEQYF.

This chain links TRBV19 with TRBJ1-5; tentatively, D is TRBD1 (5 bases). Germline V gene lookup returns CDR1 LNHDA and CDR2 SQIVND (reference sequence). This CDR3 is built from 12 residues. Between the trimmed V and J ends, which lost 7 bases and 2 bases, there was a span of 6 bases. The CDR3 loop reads CASKGGNQPQHF. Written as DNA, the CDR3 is TGTGCCAGTAAAGGGGGCAATCAGCCCCAGCATTTT.

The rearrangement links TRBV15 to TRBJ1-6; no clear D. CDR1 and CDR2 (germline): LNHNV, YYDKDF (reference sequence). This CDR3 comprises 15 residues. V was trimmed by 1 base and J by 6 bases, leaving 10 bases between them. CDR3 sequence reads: CATSRGAVPNSPLHF. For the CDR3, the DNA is TGTGCCACCAGCAGAGGGGCAGTCCCTAATTCACCCCTCCACTTT.

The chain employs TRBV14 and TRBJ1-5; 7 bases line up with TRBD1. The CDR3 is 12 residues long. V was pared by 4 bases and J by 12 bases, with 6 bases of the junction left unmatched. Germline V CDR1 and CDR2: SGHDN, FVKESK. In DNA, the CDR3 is TGTGCCAGCAGCCTTTACTGGACAGGCCAGCATTTT. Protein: CASSLYWTGQHF.

The CDR3 DNA reads TGTGCCAGCAGCTCTAGCTACAGGGGATCCTACGAGCAGTACTTC. Protein: CASSSSYRGSYEQYF. The J gene is TRBJ2-7, the V gene TRBV11-2; 7 bases agree with TRBD1. Trimming at V came to 4 bases and at J to 1 base, leaving 7 bases not matched to a gene. Germline V lookup: CDR1 SGHAT, CDR2 FQNNGV. There are 15 residues in the CDR3.

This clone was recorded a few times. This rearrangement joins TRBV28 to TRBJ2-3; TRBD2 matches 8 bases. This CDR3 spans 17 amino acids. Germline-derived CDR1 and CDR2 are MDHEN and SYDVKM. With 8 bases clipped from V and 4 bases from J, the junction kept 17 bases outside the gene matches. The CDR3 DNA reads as TGTGCCAGCCGCTCGTTCGGGGGTAGCGGGATTGCAGATACGCAGTATTTT. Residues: CASRSFGGSGIADTQYF.

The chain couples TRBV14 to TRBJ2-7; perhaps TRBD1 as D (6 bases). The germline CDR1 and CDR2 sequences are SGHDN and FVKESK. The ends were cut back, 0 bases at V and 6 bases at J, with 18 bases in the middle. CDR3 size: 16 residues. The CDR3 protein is CASSQDGTQQGGEQYF. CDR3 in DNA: TGTGCCAGCAGCCAAGATGGGACCCAACAGGGTGGCGAGCAGTACTTC. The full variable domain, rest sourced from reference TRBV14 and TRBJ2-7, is EAGVTQFPSHSVIEKGQTVTLRCDPISGHDNLYWYRRVMGKEIKFLLHFVKESKQDESGMPNNRFLAERTGGTYSTLKVQPAELEDSGVYFCASSQDGTQQGGEQYFGPGTRLTVT.

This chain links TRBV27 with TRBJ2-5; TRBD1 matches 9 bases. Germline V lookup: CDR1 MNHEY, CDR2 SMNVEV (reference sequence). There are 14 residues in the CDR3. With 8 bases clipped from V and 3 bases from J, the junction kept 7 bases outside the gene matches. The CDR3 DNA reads TGTGCCAGCCGGGACAGGGTCGTTGAAGAGACCCAGTACTTC. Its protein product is CASRDRVVEETQYF.

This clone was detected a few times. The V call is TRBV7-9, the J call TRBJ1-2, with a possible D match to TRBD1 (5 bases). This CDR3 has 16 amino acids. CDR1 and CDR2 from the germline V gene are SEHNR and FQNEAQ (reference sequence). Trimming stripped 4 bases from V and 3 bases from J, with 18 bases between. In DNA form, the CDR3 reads TGTGCCAGCAGCTCCCCACCGAAGGGGCTTGACTATGGCTACACCTTC. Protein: CASSSPPKGLDYGYTF.

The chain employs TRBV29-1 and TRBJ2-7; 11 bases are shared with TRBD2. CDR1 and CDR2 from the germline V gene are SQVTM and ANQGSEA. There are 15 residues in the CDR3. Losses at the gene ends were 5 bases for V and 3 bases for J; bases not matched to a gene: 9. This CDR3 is CSVSLRLAGSYEQYF. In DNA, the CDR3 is TGCAGCGTTTCTTTGAGACTAGCGGGAAGCTACGAGCAGTACTTC.

The CDR3 here is CASSQDLTGDQETQYF. In nucleotides, the CDR3 is TGCGCCAGCAGCCAAGACCTTACAGGGGACCAAGAGACCCAGTACTTC. The chain joins TRBV4-3 to TRBJ2-5; 7 bases agree with TRBD1. With 0 bases clipped from V and 0 bases from J, the junction kept 4 bases outside the gene matches. Germline V lookup: CDR1 LGHNA, CDR2 YSLEER. This CDR3 region has 16 residues.

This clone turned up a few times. The CDR3 spells CASSSARPDNEQFF. CDR3 DNA: TGTGCCAGCAGCTCTGCTAGACCCGACAATGAGCAGTTCTTC. The chain recombines TRBV5-4 with TRBJ2-1; no firm D call. The CDR3 spans 14 residues. The ends were cut back, 3 bases at V and 5 bases at J, with 12 bases in the middle. Germline V CDR1 and CDR2: SGHNT, YYREEE (reference sequence).